The entry below gives a single T cell receptor beta chain sequence along with its context. Data came from immunoSEQ multiplex PCR; TCRdb stores just in-frame clones and leaves some out. In the table there are approximately 500,000 clones, approximately 90% of which are singletons. This sample was included in a study of blood T cell repertoires in COVID-19. Turning to the study itself: Samples taken during acute and convalescent COVID-19 were collected in the United States, Italy and Spain.

Living in about two dozen US areas, the participants were between roughly 18 and 95 years of age. The CDR3 has 16 amino acids. Germline V CDR1 and CDR2: MNHEY, SMNVEV (reference sequence). Trimming stripped 2 bases from V and 3 bases from J, with 16 bases between. Sequencing was carried out using PBMCs or T cells enriched from blood (not recorded which). The chain couples TRBV27 to TRBJ1-2, with D possibly being TRBD1 (5 bases). The TCR originated in a middle-aged woman who had recovered from COVID-19. The CDR3 spells CASSLAPRGEYYGYTF. The CDR3 coding sequence is TGTGCCAGCAGTTTAGCCCCCCGGGGGGAGTACTATGGCTACACCTTC.